Included here is one TCR beta chain sequence, with context. In germline, CDR1 is KGHSH, CDR2 LQKENI. This CDR3 region has 13 residues. V lost 4 bases to trimming and J lost 0 bases, with 5 bases between them. Generated by immunoSEQ multiplex PCR, the TCRdb table keeps only in-frame clones and is missing some. The sample yields over 80,000 clones, about 87% seen once. This record comes from a study of blood T cell repertoires in COVID-19. This TCR came from a human donor in a cohort sampled during active COVID-19. What was sequenced was peripheral blood. The rearrangement uses TRBV18 and TRBJ2-3; D gene unclear. For the CDR3, the DNA is TGTGCCAGCTCACAAACTAGCACAGATACGCAGTATTTT. Protein product: CASSQTSTDTQYF.